The 16 T cell receptor beta chains given below trace back to one sample, sequenced in a study of shared clonotypes between healthy human individuals. Sequencing was performed with immunoSEQ multiplex PCR; in TCRdb, only in-frame clones are kept and a portion is missing. The table records some 2,400,000 clones, under 97% of them present only once. The sequenced sample was naive CD4+ T cells sorted from blood. Subset meaning: CD45RA+ positively selected. The receptors were gathered from a man between 18 and 35 years old in good health.

The CDR3 sequence: CAISESWGKQGAISGANVLTF. CDR3 in DNA: TGTGCCATCAGTGAGTCGTGGGGTAAACAGGGAGCGATTTCTGGGGCCAACGTCCTGACTTTC. The J gene is TRBJ2-6, the V gene TRBV10-3, with D possibly being TRBD1 (6 bases). The germline CDR1 and CDR2 sequences are ENHRY and SYGVKD. The CDR3 contains 21 residues. V lost 0 bases and J lost 1, with 22 bases in between.

About this clone: This sample also contains other DNA sequences that code for the same CDR3. The CDR3 DNA reads TGTGCCAGCAGCAGTAGCGGGAGACCCCAAGAGACCCAGTACTTC. Protein sequence: CASSSSGRPQETQYF. The gene calls are TRBV7-2 and TRBJ2-5; TRBD2 matches 9 bases. This CDR3 region has 15 residues. Germline-derived CDR1 and CDR2 are SGHTA and FQGNSA. Losses at the gene ends were 5 bases for V and 1 base for J; bases not matched to a gene: 5.

The rearrangement links TRBV19 to TRBJ1-1; 8 bases fit TRBD1. This CDR3 is 16 amino acids long. Germline CDR1 reads LNHDA; CDR2 reads SQIVND (reference sequence). The ends lost 2 bases at V and 0 bases at J; junction bases unmatched: 5. CDR3 nucleotides: TGTGCCAGTAGTATATCAGGGGGCCTCATGAACACTGAAGCTTTCTTT. Amino acid sequence: CASSISGGLMNTEAFF.

The CDR3 DNA is TGTGCCAGCAGCTTAAATTGGAGGGACAGCCAAGAGACCCAGTACTTC. Its translation is CASSLNWRDSQETQYF. The chain combines TRBV7-9 with TRBJ2-5, with D perhaps matching TRBD1 (7 bases). Germline CDR1 SEHNR, CDR2 FQNEAQ (reference sequence). The V gene lost 2 bases and the J gene lost 1 base, with 14 bases spanning the gap. The CDR3 runs 16 residues.

Note on this clone: This same CDR3 is encoded by further DNA sequences in the sample. This chain links TRBV20-1 with TRBJ2-1; no firm D call. The length of the CDR3 is 11 residues. Germline CDR1 and CDR2: DFQATT and SNEGSKA (reference sequence). The ends were cut back, 3 bases at V and 7 bases at J, with 7 bases in the middle. CDR3 nucleotide sequence: TGCAGTGCTAGTAATAAGAATGAGCAGTTCTTC. Its translation is CSASNKNEQFF.

V is TRBV4-2 and J is TRBJ2-7, with TRBD2 matching 11 bases. CDR3 length: 19 residues. After removal of 0 bases from V and 0 bases from J, the junction contained 10 bases not matched to a gene. Germline values: CDR1 LGHNA, CDR2 YNFKEQ. CDR3 in DNA: TGTGCCAGCAGCCAAGACCCGCCCCCGGGACTAGCGGCCTCCTACGAGCAGTACTTC. Amino acid sequence: CASSQDPPPGLAASYEQYF.

The CDR3 loop reads CASSPALRGEAFF. CDR3 nucleotides: TGTGCCAGCAGCCCCGCGTTACGGGGGGAAGCTTTCTTT. The J gene is TRBJ1-1, the V gene TRBV11-2, with a possible D match to TRBD1 (5 bases). CDR3 length: 13 amino acids. CDR1 and CDR2 (germline): SGHAT, FQNNGV. The V gene lost 5 bases and the J gene lost 8 bases, with 15 bases spanning the gap.

V gene TRBV28 combines with J gene TRBJ2-1, with 11 bases matching TRBD1. Germline loops: CDR1 MDHEN, CDR2 SYDVKM. The length of the CDR3 is 16 residues. Germline trimming cut 3 bases from V and 2 bases from J; bases unmatched to any gene: 3. This chain's CDR3 is CASSFVGQGAYNEQFF. The CDR3, as DNA: TGTGCCAGCAGTTTTGTGGGACAGGGGGCCTACAATGAGCAGTTCTTC.

Here the CDR3 reads CASGATDTQYF. DNA of the CDR3: TGTGCCAGCGGAGCCACAGATACGCAGTATTTT. The chain joins TRBV6-5 to TRBJ2-3; D remains ambiguous. V lost 8 bases and J lost 2, with 5 bases in between. CDR3 size: 11 residues. Germline loops: CDR1 MNHEY, CDR2 SVGAGI.

V is TRBV6-6 and J is TRBJ2-3, with 10 bases fitting TRBD1. This CDR3 is built from 15 residues. Trimming cost V 5 bases and J 1 base; bases outside gene matches: 3. From germline, CDR1 is MNHNY and CDR2 SVGAGI (reference sequence). CDR3 in amino acids: CASSTGTGGTDTQYF. The CDR3 DNA sequence: TGTGCCAGCAGTACCGGGACAGGGGGCACAGATACGCAGTATTTT.

This chain joins TRBV5-4 and TRBJ2-1; 9 bases fit TRBD1. V was clipped by 0 bases and J by 4 bases; unmatched bases: 2. Germline V gene sequence: CDR1 SGHNT, CDR2 YYREEE (reference sequence). This CDR3 region has 15 residues. Here the CDR3 reads CASSLGQGDYNEQFF. The DNA for the CDR3 is TGTGCCAGCAGCTTGGGACAGGGGGATTACAATGAGCAGTTCTTC.

This sequence joins TRBV18 and TRBJ2-3; D is possibly TRBD2 (5 bases). The CDR3 consists of 15 residues. With 3 bases removed from V and 0 bases from J, the gap between germline ends came to 10 bases. Germline V gene lookup returns CDR1 KGHSH and CDR2 LQKENI. CDR3 in amino acids: CASSPFRGSTDTQYF. CDR3 sequence (DNA): TGTGCCAGCTCACCCTTCCGCGGGAGCACAGATACGCAGTATTTT.

This sequence joins TRBV28 and TRBJ1-2; 8 bases fit TRBD1. This CDR3 spans 15 amino acids. V was pared by 5 bases and J by 7 bases, with 12 bases of the junction left unmatched. Germline assignment: CDR1 MDHEN and CDR2 SYDVKM. CDR3: CASSTGAVQGAGYTF. The CDR3 DNA is TGTGCCAGCAGTACAGGAGCGGTCCAGGGGGCTGGCTACACCTTC.

The chain is built from TRBV6-6 and TRBJ1-3; D gene uncertain. CDR1 and CDR2 from the germline V gene are MNHNY and SVGAGI (reference sequence). The CDR3 length is 13 residues. V shed 8 bases and J shed 2 bases, with 10 bases lying between them. The CDR3 sequence is CASQESTGNTIYF. CDR3 DNA sequence: TGTGCCAGCCAGGAGTCAACTGGAAACACCATATATTTT.

The chain uses TRBV5-4 and TRBJ2-3; TRBD2 matches at 8 bases. The CDR3 has 14 residues. The J segment lost 4 bases and the V segment lost 6 bases, leaving 7 bases of the junction unmatched. Germline lookup yields CDR1 SGHNT and CDR2 YYREEE (reference sequence). The chain's CDR3 is CASTPPGGADTQYF. As DNA, the CDR3 is TGTGCCAGCACCCCACCGGGGGGGGCAGATACGCAGTATTTT.

On this clone itself: The junction and the germline gene differ at one end; a read error may be behind it. CDR3 in amino acids: CANSLRLLAGGGGEQFF. CDR3 sequence (DNA): TGTGCCAACAGCTTGCGACTTTTGGCGGGGGGCGGTGGTGAGCAGTTCTTC. This chain connects TRBV5-8 to TRBJ2-1; 8 bases fit TRBD2. Germline CDR1 and CDR2: SGHTS and YDEGEE. This CDR3 is built from 17 residues.